This T cell receptor (beta chain) is drawn from a study of T cell responses to AZD1222 COVID-19 vaccine. This clone was seen more than once but under ten times. This CDR3 region has 14 residues. Germline CDR1 is KGHSH and CDR2 is LQKENI. V lost 3 bases to trimming and J lost 5 bases; unmatched junction nucleotides: 5. Clones were sequenced by immunoSEQ multiplex PCR, and TCRdb holds only the in-frame ones, with some missing. The sample holds about 100,000 clones; about nine tenths are singletons and the top ten take about 1.7%. The TCR originated in an adult in good health. This chain connects TRBV18 to TRBJ2-7, with 9 bases aligning to TRBD1. The sample here was peripheral blood, taken on day 0 of AZD1222 vaccination. CDR3 coding DNA: TGTGCCAGCTCACCGGGGACAGGGCTCCACGAGCAGTACTTC. This gives the protein CASSPGTGLHEQYF.